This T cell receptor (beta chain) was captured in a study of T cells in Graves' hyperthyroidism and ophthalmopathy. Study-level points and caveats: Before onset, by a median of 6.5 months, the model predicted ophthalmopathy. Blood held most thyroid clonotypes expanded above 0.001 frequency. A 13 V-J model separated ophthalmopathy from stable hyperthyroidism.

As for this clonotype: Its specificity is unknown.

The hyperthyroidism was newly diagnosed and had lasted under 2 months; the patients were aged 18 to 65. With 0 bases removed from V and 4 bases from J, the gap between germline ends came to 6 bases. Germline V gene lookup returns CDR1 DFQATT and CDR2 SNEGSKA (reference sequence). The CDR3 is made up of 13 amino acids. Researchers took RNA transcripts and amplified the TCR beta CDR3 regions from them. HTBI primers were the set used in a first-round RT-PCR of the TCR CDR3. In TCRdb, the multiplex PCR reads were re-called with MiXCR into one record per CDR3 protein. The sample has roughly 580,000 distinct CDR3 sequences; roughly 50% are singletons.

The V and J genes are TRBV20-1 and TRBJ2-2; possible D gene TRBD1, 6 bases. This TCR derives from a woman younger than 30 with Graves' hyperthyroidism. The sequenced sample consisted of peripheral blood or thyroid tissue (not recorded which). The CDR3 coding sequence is TGCAGTGCTAGAGAGACAGGCACCGGGGAGCTGTTTTTT. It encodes CSARETGTGELFF.